Listed below are T cell receptor beta chains from one sample, sequenced in a study of T cell repertoires in cytomegalovirus infection. Their cognate antigens are unknown. TCRdb re-called the reads with MiXCR, one entry per CDR3 protein. The sample has fewer than 950,000 distinct CDR3 sequences, approximately 29% seen once. Sequenced material: cultured CD8+ T cells from PBMCs, taken from culture after CMV antigen stimulation. The receptors shown here come from a human donor in good health (CMV status not recorded). Some clones in this sample may be carry-over from other donors' samples. Each CDR3 is given with its conserved first and last residue. A D gene is named only where the DNA matches it firmly. Clone size is stated in some rows and not others, as once, few, many or a class when expanded.

v_call: TRBV12-5; j_call: TRBJ1-5; cdr3_length: 15; clone_size: NA; d_call: NA; cdr3_aa: CASVPEAAANQPQHF; cdr3_nt: TGTGCTAGTGTCCCCGAGGCAGCTGCCAATCAGCCCCAGCATTTT
v_call: TRBV19; j_call: TRBJ1-5; cdr3_length: 17; clone_size: few; d_call: NA; cdr3_aa: CASRIRPGTNSNQPQHF; cdr3_nt: TGTGCCAGTCGTATCCGTCCCGGGACAAATAGCAATCAGCCCCAGCATTTT
v_call: TRBV7-6; j_call: TRBJ1-1; cdr3_length: 13; clone_size: NA; d_call: NA; cdr3_aa: CASRQGWNTEAFF; cdr3_nt: TGTGCCAGCAGACAGGGTTGGAACACTGAAGCTTTCTTT
v_call: TRBV15; j_call: TRBJ2-2; cdr3_length: 11; clone_size: NA; d_call: NA; cdr3_aa: CATSLRGELFF; cdr3_nt: TGTGCCACCAGCCTCCGGGGGGAGCTGTTTTTT
v_call: TRBV12-3/TRBV12-4; j_call: TRBJ2-7; cdr3_length: 15; clone_size: few; d_call: TRBD1; cdr3_aa: CASSQWGQGIGEQYF; cdr3_nt: TGTGCCAGCAGTCAATGGGGACAGGGGATAGGCGAGCAGTACTTC
v_call: TRBV27; j_call: TRBJ2-3; cdr3_length: 15; clone_size: NA; d_call: TRBD1; cdr3_aa: CASSRTGGLSDTQYF; cdr3_nt: TGTGCCAGCAGTCGAACAGGGGGCTTATCGGATACGCAGTATTTT
v_call: TRBV4-3; j_call: TRBJ1-2; cdr3_length: 16; clone_size: few; d_call: NA; cdr3_aa: CASSQWGSPRGYGYTF; cdr3_nt: TGCGCCAGCAGCCAGTGGGGATCACCCCGAGGCTATGGCTACACCTTC
v_call: TRBV7-8; j_call: TRBJ2-3; cdr3_length: 13; clone_size: many; d_call: NA; cdr3_aa: CASSSVPRDTQYF; cdr3_nt: TGTGCCAGCAGCTCCGTTCCCCGAGATACGCAGTATTTT
v_call: TRBV27; j_call: TRBJ2-2; cdr3_length: 14; clone_size: few; d_call: NA; cdr3_aa: CASSLGGGPGELFF; cdr3_nt: TGTGCCAGCAGTTTGGGTGGGGGTCCCGGGGAGCTGTTTTTT
v_call: TRBV27; j_call: TRBJ1-6; cdr3_length: 14; clone_size: NA; d_call: NA; cdr3_aa: CASSLVPSNSPLHF; cdr3_nt: TGTGCCAGCAGTTTAGTTCCGTCGAATTCACCCCTCCACTTT
v_call: TRBV7-6; j_call: TRBJ2-5; cdr3_length: 13; clone_size: few; d_call: TRBD1; cdr3_aa: CASTSQGQETQYF; cdr3_nt: TGTGCCAGCACCTCACAGGGGCAAGAGACCCAGTACTTC
v_call: TRBV9; j_call: TRBJ2-1; cdr3_length: 15; clone_size: once; d_call: NA; cdr3_aa: CASSVGGQTLNEQFF; cdr3_nt: TGTGCCAGCAGCGTGGGGGGACAGACCCTCAATGAGCAGTTCTTC
v_call: TRBV11-2; j_call: TRBJ1-1; cdr3_length: 14; clone_size: few; d_call: NA; cdr3_aa: CASSATRGNTEAFF; cdr3_nt: TGTGCCAGCAGCGCTACCCGGGGGAACACTGAAGCTTTCTTT
v_call: TRBV27; j_call: TRBJ2-5; cdr3_length: 19; clone_size: few; d_call: TRBD2; cdr3_aa: CASSLTQGLAGPSEETQYF; cdr3_nt: TGTGCCAGCAGTTTAACTCAAGGACTAGCGGGGCCCTCGGAGGAGACCCAGTACTTC
v_call: TRBV6-6; j_call: TRBJ2-3; cdr3_length: 17; clone_size: NA; d_call: TRBD2; cdr3_aa: CASSYSRTSGDTDTQYF; cdr3_nt: TGTGCCAGCAGTTACTCGCGGACTAGCGGGGACACAGATACGCAGTATTTT
v_call: TRBV6-1; j_call: TRBJ1-1; cdr3_length: 12; clone_size: NA; d_call: NA; cdr3_aa: CASYEGVAEAFF; cdr3_nt: TGTGCCAGCTACGAAGGGGTAGCTGAAGCTTTCTTT
v_call: TRBV4-2; j_call: TRBJ1-2; cdr3_length: 19; clone_size: few; d_call: TRBD1; cdr3_aa: CASSQDRTGTGGEIYGYTF; cdr3_nt: TGTGCCAGCAGCCAAGATCGGACCGGGACAGGGGGCGAGATCTATGGCTACACCTTC
v_call: TRBV7-2; j_call: TRBJ1-4; cdr3_length: 18; clone_size: NA; d_call: NA; cdr3_aa: CASSPIKMGRTANEKLFF; cdr3_nt: TGTGCCAGCAGCCCAATTAAAATGGGACGGACTGCTAATGAAAAACTGTTTTTT
v_call: TRBV4-1; j_call: TRBJ2-3; cdr3_length: 16; clone_size: NA; d_call: NA; cdr3_aa: CASSQDQEVPTDTQYF; cdr3_nt: TGCGCCAGCAGCCAAGATCAAGAAGTTCCCACAGATACGCAGTATTTT
v_call: TRBV6-5; j_call: TRBJ2-5; cdr3_length: 14; clone_size: many; d_call: NA; cdr3_aa: CASSYTGTGETQYF; cdr3_nt: TGTGCCAGCAGTTACACTGGGACGGGAGAGACCCAGTACTTC
v_call: TRBV4-1; j_call: TRBJ1-2; cdr3_length: 15; clone_size: few; d_call: TRBD1; cdr3_aa: CASSPDRETNYGYTF; cdr3_nt: TGCGCCAGCAGCCCGGACAGGGAGACAAACTATGGCTACACCTTC
v_call: TRBV6-5; j_call: TRBJ2-7; cdr3_length: 12; clone_size: NA; d_call: NA; cdr3_aa: CASSWGADEQYF; cdr3_nt: TGTGCCAGCAGTTGGGGGGCGGACGAGCAGTACTTC
v_call: TRBV5-5; j_call: TRBJ2-1; cdr3_length: 15; clone_size: NA; d_call: TRBD2; cdr3_aa: CASSFWTSGYNEQFF; cdr3_nt: TGTGCCAGCAGCTTTTGGACTAGCGGTTACAATGAGCAGTTCTTC
v_call: TRBV5-1; j_call: TRBJ1-1; cdr3_length: 12; clone_size: NA; d_call: NA; cdr3_aa: CASSLDATEAFF; cdr3_nt: TGCGCCAGCAGCTTGGATGCAACTGAAGCTTTCTTT
v_call: TRBV19; j_call: TRBJ2-1; cdr3_length: 15; clone_size: few; d_call: NA; cdr3_aa: CASSHGGLQNNEQFF; cdr3_nt: TGTGCCAGTAGTCACGGGGGGCTCCAAAACAATGAGCAGTTCTTC
v_call: TRBV7-3; j_call: TRBJ2-2; cdr3_length: 12; clone_size: NA; d_call: NA; cdr3_aa: CASQVWPGELFF; cdr3_nt: TGTGCCAGCCAGGTGTGGCCCGGGGAGCTGTTTTTT
v_call: TRBV6-2/TRBV6-3; j_call: TRBJ1-1; cdr3_length: 14; clone_size: NA; d_call: NA; cdr3_aa: CASSPSRTGTEAFF; cdr3_nt: TGTGCCAGCAGTCCAAGCCGGACCGGCACTGAAGCTTTCTTT
v_call: TRBV5-1; j_call: TRBJ2-3; cdr3_length: 16; clone_size: once; d_call: NA; cdr3_aa: CASSLWGNRETDTQYF; cdr3_nt: TGCGCCAGCAGCTTGTGGGGGAATCGGGAGACAGATACGCAGTATTTT
v_call: TRBV6-2/TRBV6-3; j_call: TRBJ1-1; cdr3_length: 13; clone_size: few; d_call: NA; cdr3_aa: CASSSPGGSEAFF; cdr3_nt: TGTGCCAGCAGTTCCCCGGGGGGCAGTGAAGCTTTCTTT
v_call: TRBV6-2/TRBV6-3; j_call: TRBJ2-7; cdr3_length: 17; clone_size: NA; d_call: TRBD2; cdr3_aa: CASSYGTSGDRTYEQYF; cdr3_nt: TGTGCCAGCAGTTACGGGACTAGCGGGGACCGAACCTACGAGCAGTACTTC
v_call: TRBV7-9; j_call: TRBJ1-1; cdr3_length: 16; clone_size: NA; d_call: TRBD1; cdr3_aa: CASPKPGQGIWTEAFF; cdr3_nt: TGTGCCAGCCCGAAGCCGGGACAGGGGATTTGGACTGAAGCTTTCTTT
v_call: TRBV28; j_call: TRBJ2-6; cdr3_length: 17; clone_size: few; d_call: NA; cdr3_aa: CASSGVKYVSGANVLTF; cdr3_nt: TGTGCCAGCAGCGGGGTGAAGTACGTCTCTGGGGCCAACGTCCTGACTTTC
v_call: TRBV10-2; j_call: TRBJ1-1; cdr3_length: 15; clone_size: NA; d_call: NA; cdr3_aa: CASRPVLGEDTEAFF; cdr3_nt: TGCGCCAGCAGGCCGGTATTAGGTGAGGACACTGAAGCTTTCTTT
v_call: TRBV5-4; j_call: TRBJ2-7; cdr3_length: 15; clone_size: NA; d_call: TRBD2; cdr3_aa: CASSPAAGGPYEQYF; cdr3_nt: TGTGCCAGCAGCCCTGCGGCGGGGGGACCCTACGAGCAGTACTTC
v_call: TRBV7-9; j_call: TRBJ1-1; cdr3_length: 13; clone_size: many; d_call: NA; cdr3_aa: CASSPSGPIEAFF; cdr3_nt: TGTGCCAGCAGCCCGTCCGGTCCCATAGAAGCTTTCTTT
v_call: TRBV6-2/TRBV6-3; j_call: TRBJ2-1; cdr3_length: 13; clone_size: few; d_call: TRBD2; cdr3_aa: CASLAGGHNEQFF; cdr3_nt: TGTGCCAGCTTAGCGGGGGGGCATAATGAGCAGTTCTTC
v_call: TRBV4-3; j_call: TRBJ1-5; cdr3_length: 16; clone_size: few; d_call: NA; cdr3_aa: CASSQDWTDSNQPQHF; cdr3_nt: TGCGCCAGCAGCCAAGATTGGACAGATAGCAATCAGCCCCAGCATTTT
v_call: TRBV7-3; j_call: TRBJ2-1; cdr3_length: 15; clone_size: few; d_call: NA; cdr3_aa: CASSLVPLAVNEQFF; cdr3_nt: TGTGCCAGCAGCTTAGTCCCACTAGCTGTCAATGAGCAGTTCTTC
v_call: TRBV7-9; j_call: TRBJ1-2; cdr3_length: 14; clone_size: few; d_call: NA; cdr3_aa: CASSSSRRTEGYTF; cdr3_nt: TGTGCCAGCAGCTCCTCGCGAAGGACAGAGGGCTACACCTTC
v_call: TRBV19; j_call: TRBJ1-5; cdr3_length: 13; clone_size: NA; d_call: TRBD1; cdr3_aa: CASRGQCNQPQHF; cdr3_nt: TGTGCCAGTAGGGGACAGTGCAATCAGCCCCAGCATTTT
v_call: TRBV7-8; j_call: TRBJ1-1; cdr3_length: 14; clone_size: many; d_call: NA; cdr3_aa: CASSIQTSDTEAFF; cdr3_nt: TGTGCCAGCAGCATCCAAACTTCGGACACTGAAGCTTTCTTT
v_call: TRBV6-1; j_call: TRBJ2-6; cdr3_length: 17; clone_size: many; d_call: TRBD1; cdr3_aa: CASSWDTGDSGANVLTF; cdr3_nt: TGTGCCAGCAGTTGGGACACAGGGGACTCTGGGGCCAACGTCCTGACTTTC
v_call: TRBV2; j_call: TRBJ1-1; cdr3_length: 15; clone_size: NA; d_call: NA; cdr3_aa: CASSDSGTKNTEAFF; cdr3_nt: TGTGCCAGCAGTGATTCGGGGACTAAGAACACTGAAGCTTTCTTT
v_call: TRBV11-2; j_call: TRBJ2-6; cdr3_length: 19; clone_size: NA; d_call: NA; cdr3_aa: CASSLEGGRHSSGANVLTF; cdr3_nt: TGTGCCAGCAGCTTAGAAGGCGGCAGGCACAGCTCTGGGGCCAACGTCCTGACTTTC
v_call: TRBV5-1; j_call: TRBJ1-1; cdr3_length: 12; clone_size: NA; d_call: TRBD1; cdr3_aa: CANRGGRTEAFF; cdr3_nt: TGCGCCAACAGGGGGGGGCGGACTGAAGCTTTCTTT
v_call: TRBV19; j_call: TRBJ2-2; cdr3_length: 14; clone_size: NA; d_call: NA; cdr3_aa: CASSIAEIAGELFF; cdr3_nt: TGTGCCAGTAGTATAGCTGAAATTGCCGGGGAGCTGTTTTTT
v_call: TRBV12-3/TRBV12-4; j_call: TRBJ2-7; cdr3_length: 13; clone_size: once; d_call: TRBD2; cdr3_aa: CASSVAGGGEQYF; cdr3_nt: TGTGCCAGCAGTGTAGCGGGGGGAGGCGAGCAGTACTTC
v_call: TRBV27; j_call: TRBJ1-1; cdr3_length: 15; clone_size: few; d_call: NA; cdr3_aa: CASTSLGGAETEAFF; cdr3_nt: TGTGCCAGCACCAGCTTGGGGGGCGCGGAAACTGAAGCTTTCTTT
v_call: TRBV5-1; j_call: TRBJ1-6; cdr3_length: 14; clone_size: NA; d_call: NA; cdr3_aa: CASRSAGAGSPLHF; cdr3_nt: TGCGCCAGCAGATCAGCGGGGGCGGGTTCACCCCTCCACTTT
v_call: TRBV7-2; j_call: TRBJ1-1; cdr3_length: 14; clone_size: few; d_call: NA; cdr3_aa: CASSFTGGWTEAFF; cdr3_nt: TGTGCCAGCAGCTTCACGGGGGGTTGGACTGAAGCTTTCTTT
v_call: TRBV27; j_call: TRBJ2-7; cdr3_length: 11; clone_size: few; d_call: NA; cdr3_aa: CASSFNREQYF; cdr3_nt: TGTGCCAGCAGTTTCAACAGGGAACAGTACTTC